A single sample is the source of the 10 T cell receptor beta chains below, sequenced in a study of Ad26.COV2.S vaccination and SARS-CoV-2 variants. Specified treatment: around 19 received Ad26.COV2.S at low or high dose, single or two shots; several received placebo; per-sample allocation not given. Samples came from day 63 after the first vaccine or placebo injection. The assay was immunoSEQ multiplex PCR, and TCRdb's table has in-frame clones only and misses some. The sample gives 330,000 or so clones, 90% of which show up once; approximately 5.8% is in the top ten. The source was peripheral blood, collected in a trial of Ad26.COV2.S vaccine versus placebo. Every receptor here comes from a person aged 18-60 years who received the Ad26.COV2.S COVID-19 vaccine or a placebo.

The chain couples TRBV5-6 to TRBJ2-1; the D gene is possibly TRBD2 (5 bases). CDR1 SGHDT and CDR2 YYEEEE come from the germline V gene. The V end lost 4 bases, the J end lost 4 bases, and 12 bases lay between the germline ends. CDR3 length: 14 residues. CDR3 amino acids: CASSKHGDYNEQFF. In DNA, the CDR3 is TGTGCCAGCAGCAAACACGGGGATTACAATGAGCAGTTCTTC.

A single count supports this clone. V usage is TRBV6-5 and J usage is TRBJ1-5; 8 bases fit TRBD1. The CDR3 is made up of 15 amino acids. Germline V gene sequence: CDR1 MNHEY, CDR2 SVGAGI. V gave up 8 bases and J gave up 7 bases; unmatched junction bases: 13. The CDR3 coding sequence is TGTGCCAGCCGTTTGACGACAGGGGATAGGCAGCCCCAGCATTTT. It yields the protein CASRLTTGDRQPQHF.

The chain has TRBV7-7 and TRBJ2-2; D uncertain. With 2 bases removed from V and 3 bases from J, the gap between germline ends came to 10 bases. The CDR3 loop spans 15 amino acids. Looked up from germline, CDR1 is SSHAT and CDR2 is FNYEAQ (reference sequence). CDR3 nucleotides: TGTGCCAGCAGCTTACTTGGCAGATACACCGGGGAGCTGTTTTTT. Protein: CASSLLGRYTGELFF.

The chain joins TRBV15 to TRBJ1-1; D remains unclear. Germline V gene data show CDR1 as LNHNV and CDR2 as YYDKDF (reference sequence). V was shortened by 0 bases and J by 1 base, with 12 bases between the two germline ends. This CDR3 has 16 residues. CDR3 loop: CATSRDRRLRNTEAFF. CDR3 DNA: TGTGCCACCAGCAGAGACAGGAGATTAAGGAACACTGAAGCTTTCTTT.

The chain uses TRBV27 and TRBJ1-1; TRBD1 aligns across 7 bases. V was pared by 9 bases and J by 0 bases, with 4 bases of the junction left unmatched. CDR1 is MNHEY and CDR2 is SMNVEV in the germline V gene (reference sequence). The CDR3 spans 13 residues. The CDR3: CASKTGLNTEAFF. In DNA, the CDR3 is TGTGCCAGTAAGACAGGGTTGAACACTGAAGCTTTCTTT.

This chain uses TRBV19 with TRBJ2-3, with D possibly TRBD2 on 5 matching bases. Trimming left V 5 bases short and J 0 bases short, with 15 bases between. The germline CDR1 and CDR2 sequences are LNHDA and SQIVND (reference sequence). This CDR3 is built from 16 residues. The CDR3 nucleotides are TGTGCCAGTAGTGACCGGGATGTATTTAGCACAGATACGCAGTATTTT. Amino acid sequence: CASSDRDVFSTDTQYF.

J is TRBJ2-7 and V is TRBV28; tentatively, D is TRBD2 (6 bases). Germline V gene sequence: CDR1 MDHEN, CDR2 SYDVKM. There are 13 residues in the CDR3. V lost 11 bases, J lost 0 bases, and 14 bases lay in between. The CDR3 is CASRGSGSYEQYV. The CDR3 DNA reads TGTGCCTCCCGGGGTAGCGGCTCCTACGAGCAGTACGTC.

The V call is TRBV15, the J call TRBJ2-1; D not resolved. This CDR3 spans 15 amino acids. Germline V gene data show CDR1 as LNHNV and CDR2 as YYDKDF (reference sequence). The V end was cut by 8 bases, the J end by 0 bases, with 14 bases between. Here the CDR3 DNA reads TGTGCCACCCTCGCGCCGGACCACTCCTACAATGAGCAGTTCTTC. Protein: CATLAPDHSYNEQFF.

The CDR3 reads CASSLGRGGRNEQFF. In DNA form, the CDR3 reads TGCGCCAGCAGCTTGGGCCGGGGGGGTAGAAATGAGCAGTTCTTC. V gene TRBV5-1 combines with J gene TRBJ2-1, with 8 bases identical to TRBD2. The CDR3 extends over 15 amino acids. After removal of 0 bases from V and 7 bases from J, the junction contained 6 bases not matched to a gene. The germline V gene encodes CDR1 SGHRS and CDR2 YFSETQ.

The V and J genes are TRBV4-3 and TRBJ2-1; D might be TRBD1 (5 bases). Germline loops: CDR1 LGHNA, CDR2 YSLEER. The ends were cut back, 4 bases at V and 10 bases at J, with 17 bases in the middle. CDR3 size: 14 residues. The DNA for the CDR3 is TGCGCCAGCAGCCCTCTGGGTGGCAGGGCCGAGCAGTTCTTC. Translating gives CASSPLGGRAEQFF.